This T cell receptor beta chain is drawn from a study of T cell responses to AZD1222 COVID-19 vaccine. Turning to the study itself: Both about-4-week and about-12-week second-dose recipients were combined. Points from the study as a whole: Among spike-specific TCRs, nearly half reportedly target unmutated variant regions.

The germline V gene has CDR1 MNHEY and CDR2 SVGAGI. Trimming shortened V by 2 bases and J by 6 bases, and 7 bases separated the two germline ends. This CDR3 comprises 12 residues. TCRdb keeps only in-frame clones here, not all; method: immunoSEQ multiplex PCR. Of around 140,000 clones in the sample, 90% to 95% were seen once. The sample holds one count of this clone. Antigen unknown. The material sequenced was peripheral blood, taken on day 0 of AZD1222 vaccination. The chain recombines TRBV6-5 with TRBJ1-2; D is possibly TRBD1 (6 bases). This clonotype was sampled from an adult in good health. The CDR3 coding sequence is TGTGCCAGCAGTTACGAGGGGGATGGCTACACCTTC. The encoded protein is CASSYEGDGYTF.